This is a list of T cell receptor beta chains from one sample in a study of shared clonotypes between healthy human individuals. Method: immunoSEQ multiplex PCR; TCRdb's copy keeps in-frame clones and lacks some. The sample has hundreds of thousands of clones, around 92% seen once. Sequenced material: naive CD8+ T cells sorted from blood. The receptors were sampled from a man aged 25 to 40 in good health. CDR3s include the opening cysteine and the closing phenylalanine or tryptophan.

V	J	CDR3
TRBV27	TRBJ1-2	CASSSFRTNGYTF
TRBV28	TRBJ1-2	CASSLGQEGDYGYTF
TRBV18	TRBJ2-7	CASSHDRVHDEQYF
TRBV14	TRBJ1-2	CASSVTGTANYGYTF
TRBV7-9	TRBJ2-1	CASNIPDGLRNEQFF
TRBV19	TRBJ2-1	CASMGPGTRTYNEQFF
TRBV11-2	TRBJ1-4	CASSLSGEKLFF
TRBV9	TRBJ2-3	CASSPIGATASTDTQYF
TRBV5-1	TRBJ1-2	CASSLPGVDYGYTF
TRBV29-1	TRBJ2-7	CSVEVGWRPSYEQYF
TRBV5-4	TRBJ2-7	CASSSGGIGEQYF
TRBV5-4	TRBJ2-5	CASSPSMGETQYF
TRBV28	TRBJ2-7	CASSFGLAGYEQYF
TRBV10-2	TRBJ2-1	CASSETGFSYNEQFF
TRBV7-9	TRBJ2-7	CASSFSDRAGEQYF
TRBV28	TRBJ2-1	CASSFRLAGNEQFF